This passage covers 27 T cell receptor beta chains from one sample sequenced in a study of blood T cell repertoires in COVID-19. Clones were sequenced by immunoSEQ multiplex PCR, and TCRdb holds only the in-frame ones, with some missing. This sample yields some 200,000 clones, of which roughly 85% are seen a single time; just under 8.5% belongs to the top ten. Sequencing used peripheral blood. These receptors were collected from a woman aged 55-69 years with acute or convalescent COVID-19.

This chain uses TRBV7-2 with TRBJ1-2, with TRBD1 as a possible D gene (5 bases). The length of the CDR3 is 14 residues. Germline values: CDR1 SGHTA, CDR2 FQGNSA. The V end lost 5 bases, the J end lost 4 bases, and 14 bases lay between the germline ends. CDR3 in DNA: TGTGCCAGCAGCCAAACGACAGTTGGCTATGGCTACACCTTC. Amino acid sequence: CASSQTTVGYGYTF.

This clone was observed a single time. This chain joins TRBV28 and TRBJ1-2; TRBD1 matches at 7 bases. Trimming took 8 bases from V and 7 from J; bases not matched to a gene: 7. From germline, CDR1 is MDHEN and CDR2 SYDVKM. The CDR3 runs 12 residues. The CDR3 DNA is TGTGCCAGCTCGGGAGGGGGCGTTGGCTACACCTTC. As protein: CASSGGGVGYTF.

V usage is TRBV24-1 and J usage is TRBJ2-1; 7 nucleotides match TRBD1. CDR1 is KGHDR, CDR2 SFDVKD, per germline. CDR3 size: 15 residues. V shed 4 bases and J 3 bases; nucleotides not matched to a gene: 5. The CDR3 DNA is TGTGCCACCAGTGACCCACAGGGGTTCTACAATGAGCAGTTCTTC. It encodes CATSDPQGFYNEQFF.

The chain is built from TRBV5-5 and TRBJ1-2; TRBD1 agrees at 12 bases. The germline gives CDR1 SGHKS, CDR2 YYEKEE (reference sequence). The CDR3 runs to 15 residues. V lost 4 bases and J lost 5; bases outside the gene matches: 6. In DNA form, the CDR3 reads TGTGCCAGCAGCACCGGGACAGGGGGCGGATATGGCTACACCTTC. Amino acids: CASSTGTGGGYGYTF.

V is TRBV18 and J is TRBJ2-6; D perhaps matches TRBD2 (5 bases). Germline V gene sequence: CDR1 KGHSH, CDR2 LQKENI. This CDR3 is built from 16 residues. Trimming removed 3 bases at V and 2 bases at J, with 11 bases between. The CDR3 nucleotides read TGTGCCAGCTCACCGAGGGTGTCTGCTGGGGCCAACGTCCTGACTTTC. This translates into CASSPRVSAGANVLTF.

This chain connects TRBV24-1 to TRBJ2-2, with 10 bases matching TRBD2. The CDR3 runs to 16 residues. V shed 5 bases, J shed 6 bases, and the junction held 8 bases outside the gene matches. The V gene's germline CDR1 is KGHDR and CDR2 SFDVKD. The CDR3 region has the DNA TGTGCCACCAGTGTCTCCGGGACTAGCGTTTCCGGGGAGCTGTTTTTT. Its protein product is CATSVSGTSVSGELFF.

The genes are TRBV5-1 and TRBJ2-2; TRBD1 matches 8 bases. The V and J ends lost 7 bases and 1 base, in that order; junction bases with no gene match: 0. Germline V gives CDR1 SGHRS, CDR2 YFSETQ. CDR3 size: 13 residues. The DNA of the CDR3 is TGCGCCAGCGGGACAGGGAACACCGGGGAGCTGTTTTTT. Protein: CASGTGNTGELFF.

The chain employs TRBV10-3 and TRBJ1-2; TRBD1 aligns across 7 bases. Germline trimming cut 7 bases from V and 7 bases from J; bases unmatched to any gene: 12. CDR1 is ENHRY, CDR2 SYGVKD, per germline. The CDR3 runs to 14 residues. DNA for the CDR3: TGTGCCATCACCCAGGGGGTTGAGATTGGTGGCTACACCTTC. Translation: CAITQGVEIGGYTF.

The chain joins TRBV20-1 to TRBJ2-7; 10 nucleotides align to TRBD2. The germline gives CDR1 DFQATT, CDR2 SNEGSKA (reference sequence). Trimming removed 3 bases from V and 3 bases from J; junction bases left unmatched: 8. CDR3 size: 15 residues. CDR3 amino acids: CSASSLAGDHYEQYV. The CDR3 DNA reads TGCAGTGCTAGTAGCCTAGCGGGAGACCACTACGAGCAGTACGTC.

V gene TRBV30 combines with J gene TRBJ1-1, with 7 nucleotides matching TRBD1. V lost 2 bases and J lost 7; bases outside the gene matches: 10. This CDR3 is built from 14 residues. Germline assignment: CDR1 GTSNPN and CDR2 SVGIG (reference sequence). The CDR3 DNA is TGTGCCTGGAGTACCGGGACAGAGACAGGTGAAGCTTTCTTT. Amino acids: CAWSTGTETGEAFF. Supplemented by reference TRBV30 and TRBJ1-1, the full variable domain reads SQTIHQWPATLVQPVGSPLSLECTVEGTSNPNLYWYRQAAGRGLQLLFYSVGIGQISSEVPQNLSASRPQDRQFILSSKKLLLSDSGFYLCAWSTGTETGEAFFGQGTRLTVV.

The V and J genes are TRBV28 and TRBJ2-3; the D gene is possibly TRBD2 (5 bases). Trimming cost V 5 bases and J 7 bases, with 13 bases left between them. The CDR3 runs 13 residues. CDR1 MDHEN and CDR2 SYDVKM come from the germline V gene. The CDR3 DNA follows: TGTGCCAGCAGTACCCTTGTAGCGTATACGCAGTATTTT. This sequence encodes CASSTLVAYTQYF.

About this clone: Other DNA sequences in this sample translate to the same CDR3. The genes are TRBV3-1 (or the pseudogene TRBV3-2) and TRBJ2-1; 8 bases are shared with TRBD2. From germline, CDR1 is LGHDT and CDR2 YNNKEL (reference sequence). This CDR3 contains 15 residues. The J segment lost 4 bases and the V segment lost 4 bases, leaving 6 bases of the junction unmatched. For the CDR3, the DNA is TGTGCCAGCAGCCCTACTAGCGGTCCGTACAATGAGCAGTTCTTC. This sequence encodes CASSPTSGPYNEQFF.

CDR3 coding DNA: TGTGCCAGTCAGACTAGCGGGAGTTCCCATGAGCAGTTCTTC. Protein sequence: CASQTSGSSHEQFF. The chain links TRBV7-8 to TRBJ2-1; 12 positions match TRBD2. Trimming at V came to 9 bases and at J to 8 bases, leaving 8 bases not matched to a gene. The germline CDR1 and CDR2 sequences are SGHVS and FQNEAQ. CDR3 length equals 14 residues.

J is TRBJ1-4 and V is TRBV12-3 or TRBV12-4, with D unclear. The ends were cut back, 4 bases at V and 4 bases at J, with 4 bases in the middle. The CDR3 consists of 12 residues. This chain's CDR3 is CASSYFNEKLFF. CDR3 sequence (DNA): TGTGCCAGCAGTTACTTTAATGAAAAACTGTTTTTT.

The CDR3 sequence: CASSFADGSTEAFF. The CDR3 DNA reads TGTGCCAGCAGTTTCGCCGACGGGAGCACTGAAGCTTTCTTT. This sequence joins TRBV28 and TRBJ1-1; D is unclear. This CDR3 is built from 14 residues. From germline, CDR1 is MDHEN and CDR2 SYDVKM. V was clipped by 3 bases and J by 4 bases, with 12 bases between them.

The chain links TRBV7-6 to TRBJ1-2; TRBD1 matches 7 bases. The CDR3 loop spans 14 amino acids. Germline V gives CDR1 SGHVS, CDR2 FNYEAQ. V was clipped by 5 bases and J by 4 bases; unmatched bases: 7. CDR3 residues: CASSPWTGAYGYTF. In DNA form, the CDR3 reads TGTGCCAGCAGCCCCTGGACAGGCGCCTATGGCTACACCTTC.

The rearrangement uses TRBV18 and TRBJ1-1; a weak D match, TRBD1 (5 bases). The V gene lost 0 bases and the J gene lost 1 base, with 6 bases spanning the gap. CDR1 is KGHSH and CDR2 is LQKENI in the germline V gene. This CDR3 contains 14 residues. CDR3 region: CASSPPGRNTEAFF. The CDR3 coding sequence is TGTGCCAGCTCACCACCGGGGCGGAACACTGAAGCTTTCTTT.

The chain has TRBV7-9 and TRBJ2-7; D is perhaps TRBD1 (5 bases). The V gene's germline CDR1 is SEHNR and CDR2 FQNEAQ (reference sequence). With 5 bases removed from V and 6 bases from J, the gap between germline ends came to 11 bases. This CDR3 is 12 amino acids long. CDR3 bases: TGTGCCAGCAGCCTGGACACAGGCGAGCAGTACGTC. Protein: CASSLDTGEQYV.

This sequence joins TRBV4-2 and TRBJ1-6, with a weak D call TRBD1 (5 bases). Trimming removed 3 bases from V and 7 bases from J, with 16 bases in between. Germline CDR1 and CDR2: LGHNA and YNFKEQ. CDR3 length equals 16 residues. This CDR3 is CASSHLSDTSNSPLHF. As DNA, the CDR3 is TGTGCCAGCAGCCACCTTTCGGACACCTCCAATTCACCCCTCCACTTT.

V gene TRBV5-1 combines with J gene TRBJ1-6; TRBD1 is a possible D gene (6 bases). Germline V gene data show CDR1 as SGHRS and CDR2 as YFSETQ. Trimming removed 4 bases from V and 8 bases from J, with 13 bases in between. This CDR3 has 14 residues. The CDR3 DNA reads as TGCGCCAGCAGCCCCACCTACAGGGATTCACCCCTCCACTTT. As protein: CASSPTYRDSPLHF.

This chain joins TRBV29-1 and TRBJ2-3; 9 positions agree with TRBD2. V lost 4 bases, J lost 7 bases, and 9 bases stayed unmatched. The V gene's germline CDR1 is SQVTM and CDR2 ANQGSEA. CDR3 length equals 14 residues. CDR3: CSVGTTGTSNTQYF. DNA for the CDR3: TGCAGCGTTGGAACTACCGGGACTAGCAATACGCAGTATTTT.

This clone showed up just once. This sequence joins TRBV2 and TRBJ2-6; 14 bases line up with TRBD2. The V gene's germline CDR1 is SNHLY and CDR2 FYNNEI. This CDR3 is 17 amino acids long. V shed 4 bases, J shed 4 bases, and the junction held 3 bases outside the gene matches. DNA of the CDR3: TGTGCCAGCAGTGGACTAGCGGGAGGGGCAGGGGCCAACGTCCTGACTTTC. It is translated as CASSGLAGGAGANVLTF.

CDR3 amino acids: CASSLGGTSNEQFF. CDR3 nucleotide sequence: TGTGCCAGCAGCTTAGGCGGGACTAGCAATGAGCAGTTCTTC. This chain links TRBV7-9 with TRBJ2-1; 8 bases map to TRBD2. This CDR3 spans 14 amino acids. Germline CDR1 SEHNR, CDR2 FQNEAQ (reference sequence). The V segment lost 1 base and the J segment 6 bases; nucleotides outside the gene matches: 2.

The chain uses TRBV28 and TRBJ2-1; 9 nucleotides line up with TRBD2. The CDR3 runs 15 residues. With V trimmed by 4 bases and J by 9 bases, 10 bases remained unmatched. Germline CDR1 MDHEN, CDR2 SYDVKM. CDR3 bases: TGTGCCAGCAGTTCCCGTCCAGCGGGAGGAGGTGAGCAGTTCTTC. Its protein is CASSSRPAGGGEQFF.

V and J are TRBV19 and TRBJ2-2, with TRBD1 identical over 7 bases. V trimming: 7 bases; J trimming: 9 bases; junction bases outside the gene matches: 20. From germline, CDR1 is LNHDA and CDR2 SQIVND (reference sequence). This CDR3 region has 17 residues. The CDR3, as DNA: TGTGCCAGTACCGGCTTTGGGTGGGACAGAGAGACCCGGGAGCTGTTTTTT. Translated: CASTGFGWDRETRELFF.

The V and J genes are TRBV3-1 (or the pseudogene TRBV3-2) and TRBJ2-5; 10 bases agree with TRBD1. V lost 3 bases and J lost 3; bases outside the gene matches: 7. Per germline, CDR1 LGHDT and CDR2 YNNKEL (reference sequence). The CDR3 runs 16 residues. CDR3 loop: CASSQYRTGGEETQYF. CDR3 nucleotides: TGTGCCAGCAGCCAGTATCGGACAGGGGGAGAAGAGACCCAGTACTTC.

This rearrangement joins TRBV28 to TRBJ2-5; 8 bases fit TRBD2. The germline gives CDR1 MDHEN, CDR2 SYDVKM. V gave up 3 bases and J gave up 3 bases; unmatched junction bases: 9. The CDR3 runs 16 residues. As DNA, the CDR3 is TGTGCCAGCAGTTTTGTAAGCGGGAGCCTGGAAGAGACCCAGTACTTC. It codes for CASSFVSGSLEETQYF.